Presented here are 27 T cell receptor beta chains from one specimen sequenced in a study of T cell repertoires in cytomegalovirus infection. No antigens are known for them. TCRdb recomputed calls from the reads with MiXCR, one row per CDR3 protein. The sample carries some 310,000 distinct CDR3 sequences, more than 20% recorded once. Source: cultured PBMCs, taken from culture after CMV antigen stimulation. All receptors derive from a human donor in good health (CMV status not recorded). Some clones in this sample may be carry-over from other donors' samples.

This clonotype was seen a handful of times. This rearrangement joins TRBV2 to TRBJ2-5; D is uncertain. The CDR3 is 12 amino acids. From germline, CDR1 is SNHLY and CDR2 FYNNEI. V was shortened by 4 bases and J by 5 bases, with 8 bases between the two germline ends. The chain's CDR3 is CASSGQSETQYF. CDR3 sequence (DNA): TGTGCCAGCAGTGGGCAGTCCGAGACCCAGTACTTC.

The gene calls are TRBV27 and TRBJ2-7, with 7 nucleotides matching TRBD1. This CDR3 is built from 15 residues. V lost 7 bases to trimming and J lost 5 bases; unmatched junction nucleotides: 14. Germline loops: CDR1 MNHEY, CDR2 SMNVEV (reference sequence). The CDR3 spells CASIKRTGRLHEQYF. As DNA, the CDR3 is TGTGCCAGCATAAAAAGGACAGGCCGTCTCCACGAGCAGTACTTC.

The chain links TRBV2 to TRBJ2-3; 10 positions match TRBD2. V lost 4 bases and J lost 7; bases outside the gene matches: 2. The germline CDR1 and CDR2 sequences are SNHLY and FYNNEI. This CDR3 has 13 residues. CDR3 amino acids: CASSGLAGYTQYF. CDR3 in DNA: TGTGCCAGCAGTGGACTAGCGGGTTATACGCAGTATTTT.

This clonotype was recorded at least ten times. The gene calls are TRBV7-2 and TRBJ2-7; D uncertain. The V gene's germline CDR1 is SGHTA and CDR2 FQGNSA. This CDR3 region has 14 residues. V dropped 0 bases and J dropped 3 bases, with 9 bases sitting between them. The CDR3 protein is CASSLAGSIYEQYF. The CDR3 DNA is TGTGCCAGCAGCTTAGCAGGGTCGATCTACGAGCAGTACTTC.

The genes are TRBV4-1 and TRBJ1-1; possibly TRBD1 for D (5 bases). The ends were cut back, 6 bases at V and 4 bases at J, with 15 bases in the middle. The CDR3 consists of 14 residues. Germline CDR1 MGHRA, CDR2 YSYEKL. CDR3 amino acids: CASRGVLRGTEAFF. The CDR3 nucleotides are TGCGCCAGCAGAGGGGTGTTAAGGGGCACTGAAGCTTTCTTT.

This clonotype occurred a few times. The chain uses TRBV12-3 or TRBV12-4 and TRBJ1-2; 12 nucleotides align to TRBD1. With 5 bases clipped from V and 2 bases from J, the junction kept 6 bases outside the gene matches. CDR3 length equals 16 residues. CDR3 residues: CASSRDRGLINYGYTF. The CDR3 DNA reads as TGTGCCAGCAGTCGGGACAGGGGGCTGATCAACTATGGCTACACCTTC.

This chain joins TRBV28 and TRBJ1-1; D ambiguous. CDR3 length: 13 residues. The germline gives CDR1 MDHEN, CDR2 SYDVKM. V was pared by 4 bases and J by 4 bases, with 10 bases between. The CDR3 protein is CASSSYATTEAFF. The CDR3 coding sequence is TGTGCCAGCAGTTCCTACGCTACCACTGAAGCTTTCTTT.

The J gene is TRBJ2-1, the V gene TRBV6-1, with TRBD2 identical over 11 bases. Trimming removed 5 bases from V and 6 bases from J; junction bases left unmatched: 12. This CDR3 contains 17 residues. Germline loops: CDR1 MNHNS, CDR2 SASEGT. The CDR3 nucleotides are TGTGCCAGCAGTTCACGCCCAACTAGCGGGAGAGCCAATGAGCAGTTCTTC. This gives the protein CASSSRPTSGRANEQFF.

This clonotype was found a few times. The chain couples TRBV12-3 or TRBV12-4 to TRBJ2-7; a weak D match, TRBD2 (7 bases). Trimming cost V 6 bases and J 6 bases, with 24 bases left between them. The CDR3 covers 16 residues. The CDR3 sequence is CASSGQISGGQVEQYF. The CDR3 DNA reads TGTGCCAGCAGCGGACAGATATCGGGAGGCCAGGTCGAGCAGTACTTC.

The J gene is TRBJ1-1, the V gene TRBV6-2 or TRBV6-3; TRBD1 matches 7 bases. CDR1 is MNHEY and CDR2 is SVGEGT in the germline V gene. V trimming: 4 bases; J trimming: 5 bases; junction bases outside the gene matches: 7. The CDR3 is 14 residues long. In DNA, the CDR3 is TGTGCCAGCAGTTCGGGACACAGGGGAACTGAAGCTTTCTTT. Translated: CASSSGHRGTEAFF.

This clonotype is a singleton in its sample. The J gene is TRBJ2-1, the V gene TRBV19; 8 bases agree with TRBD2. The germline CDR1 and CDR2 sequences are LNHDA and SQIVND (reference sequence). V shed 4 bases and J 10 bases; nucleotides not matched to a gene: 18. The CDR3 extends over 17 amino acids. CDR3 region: CASSNEWAGSGRGEQFF. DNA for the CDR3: TGTGCCAGTAGTAACGAATGGGCGGGCAGCGGGAGAGGGGAGCAGTTCTTC.

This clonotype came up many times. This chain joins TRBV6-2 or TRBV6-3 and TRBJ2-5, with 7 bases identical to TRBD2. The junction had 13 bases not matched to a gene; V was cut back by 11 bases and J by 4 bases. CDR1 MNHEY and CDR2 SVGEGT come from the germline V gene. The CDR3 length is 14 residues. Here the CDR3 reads CAGRRSGGRETQYF. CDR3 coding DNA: TGTGCCGGCCGAAGGTCGGGGGGACGAGAGACCCAGTACTTC.

The DNA for the CDR3 is TGTGCCAGCAGTTATGGGACAGGGGACACTGAAGCTTTCTTT. Its protein is CASSYGTGDTEAFF. The J gene is TRBJ1-1, the V gene TRBV6-5; 10 positions agree with TRBD1. CDR3 size: 14 residues. The ends lost 3 bases at V and 3 bases at J; junction bases unmatched: 1. The V gene's germline CDR1 is MNHEY and CDR2 SVGAGI.

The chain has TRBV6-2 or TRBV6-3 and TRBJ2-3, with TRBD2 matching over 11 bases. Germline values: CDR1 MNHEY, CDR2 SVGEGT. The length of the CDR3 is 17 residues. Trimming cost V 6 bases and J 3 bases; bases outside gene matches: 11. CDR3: CASSPPGLAGMTDTQYF. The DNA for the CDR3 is TGTGCCAGCAGCCCTCCTGGACTAGCGGGTATGACAGATACGCAGTATTTT.

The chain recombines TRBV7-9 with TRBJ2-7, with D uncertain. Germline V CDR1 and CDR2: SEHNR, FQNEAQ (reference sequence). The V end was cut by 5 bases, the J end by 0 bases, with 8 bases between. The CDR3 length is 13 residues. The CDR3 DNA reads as TGTGCCAGCAGCCAAGAAAGCTCCTACGAGCAGTACGTC. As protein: CASSQESSYEQYV.

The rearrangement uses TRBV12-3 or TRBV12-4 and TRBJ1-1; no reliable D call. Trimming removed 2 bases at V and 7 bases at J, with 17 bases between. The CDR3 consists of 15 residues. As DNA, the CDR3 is TGTGCCAGCAGTTTACATCATTCGTCGGACGTTGAAGCTTTCTTT. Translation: CASSLHHSSDVEAFF.

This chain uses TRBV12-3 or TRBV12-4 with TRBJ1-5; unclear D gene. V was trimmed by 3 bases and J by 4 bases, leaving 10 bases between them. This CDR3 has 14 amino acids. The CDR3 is CASSFGHHNQPQHF. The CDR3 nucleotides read TGTGCCAGCAGTTTCGGGCACCATAATCAGCCCCAGCATTTT.

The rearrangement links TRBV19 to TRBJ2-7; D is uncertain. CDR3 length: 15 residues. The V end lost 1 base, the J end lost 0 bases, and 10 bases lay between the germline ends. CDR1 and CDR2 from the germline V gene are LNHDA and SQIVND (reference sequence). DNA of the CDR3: TGTGCCAGTAGTATAGCGGCCGGTAGCTCCTACGAGCAGTACGTC. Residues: CASSIAAGSSYEQYV.

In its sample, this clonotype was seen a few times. The CDR3 nucleotides are TGTGCCAGCTCTGCCGGGGGATCGGCTGGGAATGGCTACACCTTC. Translation: CASSAGGSAGNGYTF. The gene calls are TRBV18 and TRBJ1-2; tentatively, D is TRBD1 (5 bases). V was pared by 6 bases and J by 6 bases, with 20 bases between. The CDR3 runs 15 residues. From germline, CDR1 is KGHSH and CDR2 LQKENI. Variable domain in full (rest from reference TRBV18 and TRBJ1-2): NAGVMQNPRHLVRRRGQEARLRCSPMKGHSHVYWYRQLPEEGLKFMVYLQKENIIDESGMPKERFSAEFPKEGPSILRIQQVVRGDSAAYFCASSAGGSAGNGYTFGSGTRLTVV.

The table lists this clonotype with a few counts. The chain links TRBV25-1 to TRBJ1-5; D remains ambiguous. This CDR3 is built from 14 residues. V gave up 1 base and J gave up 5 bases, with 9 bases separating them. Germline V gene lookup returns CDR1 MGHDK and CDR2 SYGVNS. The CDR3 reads CASSELGSDQPQHF. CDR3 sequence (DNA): TGTGCCAGCAGTGAATTAGGCAGTGATCAGCCCCAGCATTTT.

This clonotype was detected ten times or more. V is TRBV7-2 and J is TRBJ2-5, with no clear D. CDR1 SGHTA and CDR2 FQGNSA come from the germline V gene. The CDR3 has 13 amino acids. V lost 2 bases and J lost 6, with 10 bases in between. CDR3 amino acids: CASSLKFSQTQYF. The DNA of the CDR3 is TGTGCCAGCAGCTTAAAATTTTCCCAGACCCAGTACTTC.

Written as DNA, the CDR3 is TGTGCCAGCAGCCCCCACCTCGACCTCAGCAATGAGCAGTTCTTC. As protein: CASSPHLDLSNEQFF. The genes are TRBV9 and TRBJ2-1; D unresolved. CDR1 is SGDLS, CDR2 YYNGEE, per germline. Trimming left V 4 bases short and J 6 bases short, with 17 bases between. CDR3 length: 15 amino acids.

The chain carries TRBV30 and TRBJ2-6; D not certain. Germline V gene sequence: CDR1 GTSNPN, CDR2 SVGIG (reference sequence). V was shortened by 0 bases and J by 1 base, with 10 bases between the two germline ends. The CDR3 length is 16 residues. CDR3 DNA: TGTGCCTGGAGTGTTGGCAGCTCATCTGGGGCCAACGTCCTGACTTTC. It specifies CAWSVGSSSGANVLTF.

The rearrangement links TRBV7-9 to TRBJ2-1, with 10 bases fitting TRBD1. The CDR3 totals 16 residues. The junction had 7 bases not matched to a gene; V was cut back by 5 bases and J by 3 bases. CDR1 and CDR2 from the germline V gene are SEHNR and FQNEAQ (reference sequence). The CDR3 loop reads CASSRDRGLGYNEQFF. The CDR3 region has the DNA TGTGCCAGCAGCCGGGACAGGGGTTTGGGCTACAATGAGCAGTTCTTC. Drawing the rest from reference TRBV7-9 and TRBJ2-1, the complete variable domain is DTGVSQNPRHKITKRGQNVTFRCDPISEHNRLYWYRQTLGQGPEFLTYFQNEAQLEKSRLLSDRFSAERPKGSFSTLEIQRTEQGDSAMYLCASSRDRGLGYNEQFFGPGTRLTVL.

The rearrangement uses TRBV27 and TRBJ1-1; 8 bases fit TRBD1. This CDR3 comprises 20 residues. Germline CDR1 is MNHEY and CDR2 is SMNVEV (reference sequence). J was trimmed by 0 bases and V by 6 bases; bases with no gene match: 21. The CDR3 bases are TGTGCCAGCAGCCTCGCCGGGACAGGACCCAGGAGGGGCCTGAACACTGAAGCTTTCTTT. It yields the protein CASSLAGTGPRRGLNTEAFF.

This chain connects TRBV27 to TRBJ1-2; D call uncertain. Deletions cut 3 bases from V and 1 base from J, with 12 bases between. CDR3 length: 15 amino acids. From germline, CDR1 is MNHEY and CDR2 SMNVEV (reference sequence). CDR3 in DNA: TGTGCCAGCAGTTTTTCGGGGATCCTTAACTATGGCTACACCTTC. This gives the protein CASSFSGILNYGYTF.

The CDR3 DNA sequence: TGTGCCAGCAGCCCGCTGGGCGAGGGAGGGAACACTGAAGCTTTCTTT. This codes for CASSPLGEGGNTEAFF. The genes are TRBV7-2 and TRBJ1-1, with D unclear. The V end lost 5 bases, the J end lost 1 base, and 17 bases lay between the germline ends. The CDR3 has 16 residues. Germline assignment: CDR1 SGHTA and CDR2 FQGNSA.